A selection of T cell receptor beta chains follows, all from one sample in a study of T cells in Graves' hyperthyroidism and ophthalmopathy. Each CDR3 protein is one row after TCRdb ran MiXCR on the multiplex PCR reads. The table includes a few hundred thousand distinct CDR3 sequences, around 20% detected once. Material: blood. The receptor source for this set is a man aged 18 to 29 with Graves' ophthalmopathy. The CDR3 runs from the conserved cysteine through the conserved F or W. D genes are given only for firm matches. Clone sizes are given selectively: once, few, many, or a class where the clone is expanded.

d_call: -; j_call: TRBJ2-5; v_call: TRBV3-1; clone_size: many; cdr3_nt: TGTGCCAGCAGCCAAGCCCCCGGGGAAGGAGAGACCCAGTACTTC; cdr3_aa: CASSQAPGEGETQYF
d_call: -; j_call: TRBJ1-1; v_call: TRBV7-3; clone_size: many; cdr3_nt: TGTGCCAGCAGCCCGCACCCCAAAATCACCCCTAGCACTGAAGCTTTCTTT; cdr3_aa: CASSPHPKITPSTEAFF
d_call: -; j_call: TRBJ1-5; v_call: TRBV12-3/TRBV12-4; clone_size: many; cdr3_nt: TGTGCCAGCAGTTTACTCGGGAGGGGTCAGCCCCAGCATTTT; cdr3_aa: CASSLLGRGQPQHF
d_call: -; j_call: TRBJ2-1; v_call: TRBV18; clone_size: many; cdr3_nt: TGTGCCAGCTCACCACAGGGCGCTGAGCAGTTCTTC; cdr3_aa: CASSPQGAEQFF
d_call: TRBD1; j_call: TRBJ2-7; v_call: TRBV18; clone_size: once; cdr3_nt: TGTGCCAGCTCCCCACCAGGGGCAGGGGGCGGCTCCTACGAGCAGTACTTC; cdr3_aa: CASSPPGAGGGSYEQYF
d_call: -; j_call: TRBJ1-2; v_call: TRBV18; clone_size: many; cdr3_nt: TGTGCCAGCTCACCCGGCGGGGCGAACTATGGCTACACCTTC; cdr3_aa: CASSPGGANYGYTF
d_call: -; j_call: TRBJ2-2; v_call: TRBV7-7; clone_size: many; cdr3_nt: TGTGCTAGCAGCTCACAGGGCGCCGGGGAGCTGTTTTTT; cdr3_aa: CASSSQGAGELFF
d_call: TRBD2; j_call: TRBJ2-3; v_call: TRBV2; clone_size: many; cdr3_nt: TGTGCCATTCCCCTCTATAGCGGGGGGCCTCCTCCCACAGATACGCAGTATTTT; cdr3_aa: CAIPLYSGGPPPTDTQYF
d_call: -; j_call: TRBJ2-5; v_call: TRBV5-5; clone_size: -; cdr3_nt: TGTGCCAGCAGCTTGGGGAAGGACCAAGAGACCCAGTACTTC; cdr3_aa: CASSLGKDQETQYF
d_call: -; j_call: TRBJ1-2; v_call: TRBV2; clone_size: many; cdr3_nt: TGTGCCAGCAACTGGGCAGGGTTTCAGGGCTACACCTTC; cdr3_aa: CASNWAGFQGYTF
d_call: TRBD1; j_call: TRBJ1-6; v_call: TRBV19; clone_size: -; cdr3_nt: TGTGCCAGTTCGACAGGGTCAGGACCCCTCCACTTT; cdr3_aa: CASSTGSGPLHF
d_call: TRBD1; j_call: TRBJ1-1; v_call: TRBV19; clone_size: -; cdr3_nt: TGTGCCAGTAGGGGGACAGACTGGAACACTGAAGCTTTCTTT; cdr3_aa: CASRGTDWNTEAFF
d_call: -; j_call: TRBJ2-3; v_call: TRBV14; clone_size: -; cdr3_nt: TGTGCCAGCAGCCCTTCTGGACGGCGCACAGATACGCAGTATTTT; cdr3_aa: CASSPSGRRTDTQYF
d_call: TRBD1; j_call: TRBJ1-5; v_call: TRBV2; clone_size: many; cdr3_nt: TGTGCCAGCAGGGCCGACAGGGCGAGCAATCAGCCCCAGCATTTT; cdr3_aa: CASRADRASNQPQHF
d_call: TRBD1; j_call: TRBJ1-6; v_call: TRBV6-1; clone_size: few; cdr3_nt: TGTGCCAGCCAAACCACCAGGGGGAGGACCTATAATTCACCCCTCCACTTT; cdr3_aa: CASQTTRGRTYNSPLHF
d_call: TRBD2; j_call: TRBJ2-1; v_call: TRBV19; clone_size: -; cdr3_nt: TGTGCCAGTAGTATACAGGCTAGCGGGGACTTAAAGCAGTTCTTC; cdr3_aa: CASSIQASGDLKQFF
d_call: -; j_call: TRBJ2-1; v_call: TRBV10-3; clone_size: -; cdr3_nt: TGTGCCATCAGTGAGTCATGGCAGGGGAGTTACAATGAGCAGTTCTTC; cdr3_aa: CAISESWQGSYNEQFF
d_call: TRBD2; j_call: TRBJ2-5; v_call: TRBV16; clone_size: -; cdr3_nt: TGTGCCAGCTCGGGTAGCGGGGGGGAGACCCAGTACTTC; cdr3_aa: CASSGSGGETQYF
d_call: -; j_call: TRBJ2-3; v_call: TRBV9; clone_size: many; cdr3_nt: TGTGCCAGCAGCGCACACCCCACAGATACGCAGTATTTT; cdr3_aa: CASSAHPTDTQYF
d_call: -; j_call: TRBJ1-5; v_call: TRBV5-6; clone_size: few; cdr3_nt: TGTGCCAGCAGCTTGGGGCCAGCTTATAGCAATCAGCCCCAGCATTTT; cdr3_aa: CASSLGPAYSNQPQHF
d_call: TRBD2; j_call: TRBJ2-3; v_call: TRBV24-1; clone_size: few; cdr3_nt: TGTGCCACCAGTGATTCTAAGCGGGGGGTGGCAGATACGCAGTATTTT; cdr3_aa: CATSDSKRGVADTQYF
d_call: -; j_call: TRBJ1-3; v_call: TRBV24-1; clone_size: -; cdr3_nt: TGTGCCACCAGTGATCCGGGCCCTTCTGGAAACACCATATATTTT; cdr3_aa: CATSDPGPSGNTIYF
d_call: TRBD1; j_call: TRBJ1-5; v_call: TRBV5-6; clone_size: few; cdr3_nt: TGTGCCAGCACCACCCGGGACAGGGGTGGCAATCAGCCCCAGCATTTT; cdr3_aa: CASTTRDRGGNQPQHF
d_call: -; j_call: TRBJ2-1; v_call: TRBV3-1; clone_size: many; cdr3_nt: TGTGCCAGCAGCCAAGAAGGTAGCGGCACCTACAATGAGCAGTTCTTC; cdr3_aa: CASSQEGSGTYNEQFF
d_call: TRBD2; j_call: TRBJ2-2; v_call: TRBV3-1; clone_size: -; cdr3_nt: TGTGCCAGCAGCCGAGGAGCGGGGGGGTTCGGGGAGCTGTTTTTT; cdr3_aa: CASSRGAGGFGELFF
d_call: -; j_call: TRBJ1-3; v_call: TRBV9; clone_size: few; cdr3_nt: TGTGCAAATGCAACGGGACGGCGTGGTGCCACCATATATTTT; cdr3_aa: CANATGRRGATIYF
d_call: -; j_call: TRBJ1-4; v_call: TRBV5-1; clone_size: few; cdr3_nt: TGCGCCAGCAGCTTGTCGGGCTCGAATGAAAAACTGTTTTTT; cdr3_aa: CASSLSGSNEKLFF
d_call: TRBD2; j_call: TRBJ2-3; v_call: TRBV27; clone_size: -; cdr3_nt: TGTGCCAGCGGGGAGGGTGGGACAGATACGCAGTATTTT; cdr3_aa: CASGEGGTDTQYF
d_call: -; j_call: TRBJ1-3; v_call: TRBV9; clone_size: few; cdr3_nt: TGTGCCAGCAGCGTAGACACCCACGTGCTGGACACCATATATTTT; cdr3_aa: CASSVDTHVLDTIYF
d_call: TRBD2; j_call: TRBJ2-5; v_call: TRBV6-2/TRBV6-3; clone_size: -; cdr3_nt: TGTGCCAGCGGCTTACTAGCGGACCAAGAGACCCAGTACTTC; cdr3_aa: CASGLLADQETQYF
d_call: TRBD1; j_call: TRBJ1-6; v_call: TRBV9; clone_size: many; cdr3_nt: TGTGCCAGTCCGACAGGGGGATTTAATTCACCCCTCCACTTT; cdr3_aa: CASPTGGFNSPLHF
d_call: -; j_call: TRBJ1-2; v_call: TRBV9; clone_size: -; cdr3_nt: TGTGCCAGCAGCGGGACACGAAACTATGGCTACACCTTC; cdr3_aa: CASSGTRNYGYTF
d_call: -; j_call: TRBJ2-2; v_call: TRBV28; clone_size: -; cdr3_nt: TGTGCCAGCAACTCAGCCGGGGACACCGGGGAGCTGTTTTTT; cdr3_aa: CASNSAGDTGELFF
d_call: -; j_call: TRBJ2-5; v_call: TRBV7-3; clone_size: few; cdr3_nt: TGTGCCAGCAGCCGAGCCGGGGCAAGGCAAGAGACCCAGTACTTC; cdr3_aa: CASSRAGARQETQYF
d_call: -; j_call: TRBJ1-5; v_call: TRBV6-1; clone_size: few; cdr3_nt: TGTGCCAGCAGCCCGGGGACGAATCCAAGCAATCAGCCCCAGCATTTT; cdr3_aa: CASSPGTNPSNQPQHF
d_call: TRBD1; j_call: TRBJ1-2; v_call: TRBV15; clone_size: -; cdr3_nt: TGTGCCACCAGCAGAGGGACAGGGGGTATCCATGGCTACACCTTC; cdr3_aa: CATSRGTGGIHGYTF
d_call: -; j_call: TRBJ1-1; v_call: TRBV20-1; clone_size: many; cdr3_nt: TGCAGTGCTAGAGACGTGAAGAACACTGAAGCTTTCTTT; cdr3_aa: CSARDVKNTEAFF
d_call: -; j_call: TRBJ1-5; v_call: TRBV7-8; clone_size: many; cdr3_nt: TGTGCCAGCAGCTTAGTAGGGGGGAATCAGCCCCAGCATTTT; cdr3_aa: CASSLVGGNQPQHF
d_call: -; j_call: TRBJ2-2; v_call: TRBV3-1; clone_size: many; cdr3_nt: TGTGCCAGCAGCCAAGAGGGCTTCGGGGAGCTGTTTTTT; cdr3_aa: CASSQEGFGELFF
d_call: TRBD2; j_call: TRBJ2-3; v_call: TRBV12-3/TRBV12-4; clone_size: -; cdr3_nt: TGTGCCAGCAGTTTAGATCTAGCGGGGAGACCAGATACGCAGTATTTT; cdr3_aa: CASSLDLAGRPDTQYF
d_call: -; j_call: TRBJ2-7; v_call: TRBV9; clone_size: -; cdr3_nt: TGTGCCAGCAGCGCCGGGACTTTCGCCTACGAGCAGTACTTC; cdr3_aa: CASSAGTFAYEQYF
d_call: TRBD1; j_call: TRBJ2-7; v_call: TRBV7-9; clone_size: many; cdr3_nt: TGTGCCAGCGCCGGGACAGCTACCTACGAGCAGTACTTC; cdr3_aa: CASAGTATYEQYF
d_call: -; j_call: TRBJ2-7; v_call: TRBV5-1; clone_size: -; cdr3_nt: TGCGCCAGCAGCTTGGACGGAAGGCCGCAAAGCTCCTACGAGCAGTACTTC; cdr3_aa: CASSLDGRPQSSYEQYF
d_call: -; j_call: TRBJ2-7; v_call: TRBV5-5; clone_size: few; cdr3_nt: TGTGCCAGCAGCTTGTGGCACGGCGAGCAGTACTTC; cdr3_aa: CASSLWHGEQYF
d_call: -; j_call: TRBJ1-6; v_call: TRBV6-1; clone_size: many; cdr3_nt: TGTGCCAGCAGTGTGGGGCTTCGATATAATTCACCCCTCCACTTT; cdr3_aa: CASSVGLRYNSPLHF
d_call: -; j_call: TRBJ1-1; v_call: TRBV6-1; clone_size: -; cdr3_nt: TGTGCCAGCAGACCCACCGGGGGACTTATTGAAGCTTTCTTT; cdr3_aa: CASRPTGGLIEAFF
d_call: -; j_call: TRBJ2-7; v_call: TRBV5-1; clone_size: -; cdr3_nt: TGCGCCAGCAGCTTCGCCAGGGAGTCCTACGAGCAGTACTTC; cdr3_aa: CASSFARESYEQYF
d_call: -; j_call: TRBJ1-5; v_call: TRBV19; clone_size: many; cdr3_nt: TGTGCCAGTAGTATTGGAGGGTTGCAGCCCCAGCATTTT; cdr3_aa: CASSIGGLQPQHF